What follows describes a single T cell receptor beta chain. The antigen this receptor binds is unknown. The sample holds no much larger clone one base away, and base qualities are not on file. The cohort consisted of approximately 690 healthy bone marrow donors. At the time of sampling, every cohort member was nominally healthy, though immune exposures that went unrecorded were likely present. The donor tested CMV seropositive, placing the donor among the 289 seropositive members of the cohort. A peripheral blood sample was provided by each donor, and peripheral blood mononuclear cells were used for TCR beta sequencing. The Qiagen DNeasy Blood Extraction Kit was used to extract genomic DNA from the blood cell samples. These data belong to a study of cytomegalovirus exposure and HLA in healthy donors (TCRdb year 2017). Study-level background: According to an earlier analysis of several hundred of the donors, 200 million or so T cells yielded roughly 110 million unique TCR beta sequences and around 300 Gb of sequence data. An early release that covered about 600 HLA-typed donors contained around 330 gigabases of sequencing data and 85 million to 100 million unique TCR sequences. The genetic ancestry cluster associated with self-reported Caucasian donors included around 76% of the approximately 400 genotyped donors. The aim of the study was to test whether cataloging public T cell receptors could identify signatures of past pathogen exposure. The study used immunosequencing to profile the T cell repertoires of hundreds of subjects and linked those repertoires to cytomegalovirus serostatus. Besides the first cohort of 666 subjects, a separate validation cohort made up of roughly 120 different subjects was used. The study combined high-throughput TCR immunosequencing, statistical association of individual TCRs with disease status, and machine learning to predict cytomegalovirus infection status. In a later analysis, previously published TCR beta repertoires from 550 to 750 donors were re-analyzed and high-resolution HLA genotyping was added so that TCR occurrence patterns could be studied. Rather than drawing on any new phenotypic data, the later analysis identified candidate immune exposures from TCR beta sequences and the way those sequences occurred across donors. An earlier analysis of some 600 of the donors applied high-throughput TCR beta sequencing to assess whether each TCR beta V gene segment acted as functional or pseudogenic. Donor age, sex, ethnicity and CMV serostatus were collected together with the repertoire data. Genome-wide SNP genotypes for about three fifths of the 666 donors were used in a later genetic analysis, which treated that subset as a discovery cohort. Every repertoire in the discovery cohort had been generated on one and the same sequencing platform. HLA typing covered class I and class II loci at four-digit resolution. The number of donors typed differed by locus, with 629-630 for A, B, C, DRB1 and DQB1, 522 for DQA1, about 610 for DPA1, and some 440 for DPB1. Roughly five DR-DQ haplotypes were handled as single units for association and clustering because linkage in the cohort was strong. Across 300 to 400 genotyped donors of the cohort, an average of about 240,000 unique TCR beta nucleotide sequences per donor were sequenced, and 15% to 20% of those sequences were non-productive. What the research found in general, with its limitations: In vitro tests confirmed that a few of the cytomegalovirus-associated TCR beta chains recognize cytomegalovirus antigens. A later genetic analysis associated a missense DCLRE1C variant with V-gene and J-gene trimming of TCR beta chains, and an independent cohort replicated the association. Cytomegalovirus status was reported to be diagnosed by the classifier with high specificity and sensitivity in both the original and validation cohorts. A cluster of highly shared sequence variants was judged likely to be a technical artifact of the sequencing pipeline. When HLA alleles, especially DR and DQ, strongly co-occurred, TCR associations were difficult to assign to individual alleles. Because counts were too low, seventeen rarely observed V segments, including chromosome 9 orphons, were excluded from the earlier analysis of some 590 of the donors. The study listed 164 TCR beta chains as associated with cytomegalovirus. CMV serostatus was the only immune exposure information available for the cohort. The presence/absence analyses assumed that sequencing depth was roughly uniform across donors, and that assumption may not be true. Some IMGT-functional V segments, including TRBV6-2 and TRBV6-3, could not be told apart with the 87-base-pair reads, so those segments were excluded. A further reported finding was that TCR beta sequences accurately predicted the HLA-A and HLA-B alleles for most subjects in the first cohort. In a later analysis, HLA-associated TCR beta chains were found to be more clonally expanded and to have lower generation probabilities than equally common non-associated chains. A later analysis reported that several top co-occurrence clusters appeared linked to parvovirus B19, influenza, CMV and Epstein-Barr virus. Most TCR sequences were observed very rarely across donors, whereas some public TCRs were present in many individuals. In a later genetic analysis, fewer N-insertions in productive TCRs were reported among donors in an Asian-associated ancestry cluster than the roughly 670-donor mean. In a later analysis, about 17,000 TCR beta sequences were associated with specific HLA alleles at a false discovery rate of 0.05. The authors suggested that the approach could potentially be generalized to other disease states and immunological phenotypes. Correlated functional status among segregating V segments might reflect linkage disequilibrium, but an unknown experimental factor could not be ruled out. Most CMV-associated TCR beta chains appeared to be HLA-restricted in a later analysis, and the HLA associations seemed to be driven largely by CMV exposure. A later analysis found that TCR association rates varied across HLA loci, with DRB1 alleles showing the most associated TCRs and HLA-C alleles the fewest. Only TCR beta chains were sequenced in this cohort, and the absence of alpha or paired-chain data limited detectable features. Because HLA typing was unavailable for some donors at each locus, only the typed subset was used in association tests. In an earlier analysis of over 550 of the donors, most TCR beta V segments were observed in productive rearrangements about 87% or about 30% of the time, broadly matching IMGT annotations.

Including cysteine and phenylalanine, the CDR3 has 14 amino acids. The CDR3 DNA has 42 bases and is translated from base 1. The library was produced with the immunoSEQ multiplex PCR assay. A mixture of 60 forward primers for TCR Vbeta segments and 13 reverse primers for TCR Jbeta segments was used in the multiplex PCR. Amplification of the CDR3 region of rearranged TCR beta genes was performed with a multiplex PCR assay on genomic DNA. The Illumina HiSeq System was used to sequence the amplified TCR beta libraries as 87-base-pair reads. Regarding the original processing steps: In a later analysis, around 80 million unique TCR beta chains were counted across the 650 to 700 repertoires, and roughly 10 million of these chains were shared by at least two donors. Raw reads were error-corrected and collapsed into unique sequences by a nearest-neighbor algorithm in which closely related sequences were merged to remove PCR and sequencing errors. V, D and J gene segments were assigned by aligning CDR3 sequences to IMGT reference sequences. For a sequence to be retained, a match of at least six nucleotides was required to both a V gene segment and a J gene segment. Rearrangements were called productive when the CDR3 lacked stop codons and stayed in frame with V and J; all others were non-productive. Following IMGT convention, CDR3 was defined as the stretch from the second conserved V-encoded cysteine up to the conserved J-encoded phenylalanine. In an earlier analysis of approximately 590 of the donors, sequences lacking an unambiguous match to a single V gene segment were excluded. In an earlier analysis of 500 to 750 of the donors, V segments were called functional above 56.7% productive rearrangements and were called segregating when the between-donor standard deviation exceeded 5%. A statistical classification framework was built for diagnosing cytomegalovirus status from the catalog of TCR beta chain sequences. V and J gene assignment, in a later analysis, came from comparing TCR nucleotide sequences with IMGT/GENE-DB human TR gene sequences. The TCRdist pipeline was used in a later analysis to assign CDR3 sequences and most-parsimonious VDJ recombination scenarios. In a later analysis, every TCR beta chain was defined by the combination of its CDR3 amino acid sequence and its V-gene family, and reads without a unique V-gene family were dropped. As a way to deal with suspected cross-contamination and a sequencing artifact, a later analysis dropped under 600 nucleotide sequences that were highly shared and had low generation probability. In a later analysis, a clonal expansion index was calculated for each public chain from normalized within-repertoire ranks of inferred template counts. In a later analysis, generation probabilities were computed using a VDJ recombination model fitted to out-of-frame rearrangements, and the results were checked against IGoR. In a later analysis, TCR-TCR, TCR-HLA and TCR-CMV co-occurrence was scored with hypergeometric tests, and a repertoire-size bias correction was applied to TCR pairs. A later analysis estimated false discovery rates by permuting HLA or CMV assignments 20 times. In a later analysis, co-occurring TCRs were grouped with DBSCAN, and TCRdist sequence similarity was added when clustering was performed within HLA-allele-positive subsets. Co-occurrence clustering excluded repertoires with fewer than 30,000 or more than 120,000 public chains, plus five with anomalous nucleotide sharing. The table was pulled from immuneACCESS by TCRdb, which kept in-frame rearrangements only. Such tables lose some clones; where checked, under half of the loss comes from unresolved V genes, and the rest has no known cause. That table furnishes V, J and clone size, whereas the DNA furnished D and trimming. The sample profile shows 150,000 or so clones; 79% of them were found once. The ten largest clones capture 7.7% of the sample.

Specimen: PBMCs. The sequence links TRBV21-1 to TRBJ1-2. TRBV21-1 is designated a pseudogene. This receptor was taken from a man in his thirties or forties in good health and CMV-seropositive. The sequenced DNA: TGTGCCAGCAGCCTATGCGGCGGGGCGCATGGCTACACCTTC. This codes for CASSLCGGAHGYTF.